Presented here are 19 T cell receptor beta chains from one specimen sequenced in a study of human T cells and chemical hapten exposure. The time point denotes: patch test 2, 6 weeks after DPC sensitization. The sample's treatment: therapeutic diphenylcyclopropenone sensitization with weekly scalp DPC. TCRdb analysed the RACE reads with MiXCR anew, one entry per CDR3 protein. The sample lists about 110,000 distinct CDR3 sequences, more than 7% seen once, with 3% to 3.5% in the top ten. This specimen consisted of whole blood, obtained in connection with sensitization to the hapten diphenylcyclopropenone (DPC). The receptors here all came from a woman aged 40 to 50 with alopecia areata. Some clones in this sample may be carry-over from other donors' samples.

This clonotype was detected a few times. V is TRBV7-9 and J is TRBJ2-3; D uncertain. V was pared by 7 bases and J by 0 bases, with 14 bases between. Germline V gene sequence: CDR1 SEHNR, CDR2 FQNEAQ (reference sequence). The CDR3 loop spans 15 amino acids. The CDR3 region has the DNA TGTGCCAGCATCCCGACTGCCACTAGCACAGATACGCAGTATTTT. Translation gives CASIPTATSTDTQYF.

This clonotype was detected a few times. V gene TRBV2 combines with J gene TRBJ1-1, with a possible D match to TRBD1 (5 bases). The germline gives CDR1 SNHLY, CDR2 FYNNEI. Trimming stripped 4 bases from V and 5 bases from J, with 17 bases between. The CDR3 contains 15 residues. CDR3 in amino acids: CASSVDQGGRTEAFF. The CDR3 nucleotides are TGTGCCAGCAGTGTCGATCAGGGCGGGAGAACTGAAGCTTTCTTT.

The chain is built from TRBV7-9 and TRBJ1-2; D gene unclear. Germline CDR1 reads SEHNR; CDR2 reads FQNEAQ (reference sequence). The CDR3 length is 12 residues. V was trimmed by 8 bases and J by 8 bases, leaving 15 bases between them. In nucleotides, the CDR3 is TGTGCCAGCCCAAACCTGGGGTACGGCTACACCTTC. Translating gives CASPNLGYGYTF.

The CDR3, as DNA: TGTGCCAGCAGTTCACAGGGGGTCCTGAATTCACCCCTCCACTTT. This translates into CASSSQGVLNSPLHF. The rearrangement links TRBV12-3 or TRBV12-4 to TRBJ1-6; 8 nucleotides line up with TRBD1. The CDR3 consists of 15 residues. With V trimmed by 4 bases and J by 7 bases, 6 bases remained unmatched.

The genes are TRBV10-3 and TRBJ1-1; D gene ambiguous. Germline V gene lookup returns CDR1 ENHRY and CDR2 SYGVKD. The V end lost 3 bases, the J end lost 2 bases, and 10 bases lay between the germline ends. This CDR3 contains 14 residues. CDR3 loop: CAISDHDINTEAFF. DNA for the CDR3: TGTGCCATCAGTGACCACGACATTAACACTGAAGCTTTCTTT.

The V and J genes are TRBV19 and TRBJ2-3; possibly TRBD1 or TRBD2 for D (5 bases each). From germline, CDR1 is LNHDA and CDR2 SQIVND (reference sequence). This CDR3 region has 17 residues. With 4 bases removed from V and 2 bases from J, the gap between germline ends came to 19 bases. In DNA form, the CDR3 reads TGTGCCAGTAGTACCCCCCTTGGGGGAGAATTCACAGATACGCAGTATTTT. Its translation: CASSTPLGGEFTDTQYF.

This clonotype was recorded at least ten times. The J gene is TRBJ1-1, the V gene TRBV18; 8 positions match TRBD1. Germline assignment: CDR1 KGHSH and CDR2 LQKENI. The junction had 12 bases not matched to a gene; V was cut back by 6 bases and J by 9 bases. The CDR3 extends over 14 amino acids. In DNA form, the CDR3 reads TGTGCCAGCTCGTTGGGACAGGTTTCGGAGAAAGCTTTCTTT. This sequence encodes CASSLGQVSEKAFF.

The rearrangement links TRBV7-2 to TRBJ1-4; 11 nucleotides line up with TRBD1. CDR3 length: 15 residues. The V gene's germline CDR1 is SGHTA and CDR2 FQGNSA. The junction had 6 bases not matched to a gene; V was cut back by 5 bases and J by 7 bases. This CDR3 reads CASSPVGTGGEKLFF. CDR3 nucleotides: TGTGCCAGCAGCCCCGTCGGGACAGGGGGTGAAAAACTGTTTTTT.

V usage is TRBV9 and J usage is TRBJ2-1; no definite D call. This CDR3 comprises 11 residues. V shed 0 bases and J shed 7 bases, with 2 bases lying between them. The germline V gene has CDR1 SGDLS and CDR2 YYNGEE. CDR3 in DNA: TGTGCCAGCAGCGTAGAAAATGAGCAGTTCTTC. Translating gives CASSVENEQFF.

This clonotype was detected ten times or more. The chain uses TRBV20-1 and TRBJ2-3; D ambiguous. The CDR3 is 14 amino acids. Germline V CDR1 and CDR2: DFQATT, SNEGSKA (reference sequence). Trimming shortened V by 1 base and J by 2 bases, and 10 bases separated the two germline ends. The CDR3 sequence: CSARGQSNTDTQYF. The DNA of the CDR3 is TGCAGTGCTAGAGGGCAGTCGAACACAGATACGCAGTATTTT.

This clonotype has just a few counts. This chain uses TRBV6-2 or TRBV6-3 with TRBJ2-1, with D hard to call. Germline CDR1 and CDR2: MNHEY and SVGEGT. Trimming cost V 2 bases and J 5 bases, with 19 bases left between them. This CDR3 is built from 17 residues. This CDR3 reads CASSYGRPRRTHNEQFF. CDR3 in DNA: TGTGCCAGCAGTTACGGACGGCCCCGCCGTACGCACAATGAGCAGTTCTTC.

This clonotype was seen a handful of times. The chain couples TRBV5-4 to TRBJ2-1; the D is unclear. Germline CDR1 SGHNT, CDR2 YYREEE (reference sequence). The CDR3 has 14 residues. V lost 0 bases, J lost 7 bases, and 11 bases lay in between. The CDR3 DNA follows: TGTGCCAGCAGCTTGGGCAGATTCCAAAATGAGCAGTTCTTC. This sequence encodes CASSLGRFQNEQFF.

This clonotype has ten or more counts. The genes are TRBV27 and TRBJ2-1, with TRBD1 identical over 7 bases. This CDR3 is built from 14 residues. V trimming: 2 bases; J trimming: 7 bases; junction bases outside the gene matches: 5. CDR1 is MNHEY, CDR2 SMNVEV, per germline (reference sequence). Here the CDR3 reads CASSLTGDENEQFF. Written as DNA, the CDR3 is TGTGCCAGCAGTTTAACAGGGGATGAGAATGAGCAGTTCTTC.

This clonotype was observed many times. The chain employs TRBV6-2 or TRBV6-3 and TRBJ1-5; 9 nucleotides line up with TRBD1. This CDR3 contains 17 residues. J was trimmed by 2 bases and V by 1 base; bases with no gene match: 6. In germline, CDR1 is MNHEY, CDR2 SVGEGT. Written as DNA, the CDR3 is TGTGCCAGCAGTTACTTTTACCGGGACAGGGGCAATCAGCCCCAGCATTTT. This translates into CASSYFYRDRGNQPQHF.

This clonotype came up many times. V usage is TRBV9 and J usage is TRBJ2-2; 8 positions agree with TRBD2. This CDR3 has 16 amino acids. The germline gives CDR1 SGDLS, CDR2 YYNGEE. V dropped 2 bases and J dropped 2; count of bases not matched to a gene: 5. CDR3 bases: TGTGCCAGCAGCGTCTTAGCGGGGCCCAACACCGGGGAGCTGTTTTTT. Protein sequence: CASSVLAGPNTGELFF.

This clonotype was observed a handful of times. The chain combines TRBV4-2 with TRBJ1-5, with D unclear. V shed 0 bases and J shed 2 bases, with 8 bases lying between them. The CDR3 contains 15 residues. Germline CDR1 is LGHNA and CDR2 is YNFKEQ. The CDR3 DNA is TGTGCCAGCAGCCAAGATCAGGCGGGCAATCAGCCCCAGCATTTT. The encoded protein is CASSQDQAGNQPQHF.

This clonotype showed up just a few times. The chain has TRBV29-1 and TRBJ1-1; D is uncertain. V lost 1 base to trimming and J lost 0 bases, with 6 bases between them. The CDR3 sequence is 13 residues long. Germline values: CDR1 SQVTM, CDR2 ANQGSEA. CDR3 amino acids: CSVEGRMNTEAFF. The CDR3 coding sequence is TGCAGCGTTGAAGGACGGATGAACACTGAAGCTTTCTTT.

This chain connects TRBV7-6 to TRBJ2-1, with 9 positions matching TRBD1. The CDR3 extends over 14 amino acids. Germline CDR1 reads SGHVS; CDR2 reads FNYEAQ. Trimming cost V 1 base and J 8 bases; bases outside gene matches: 3. The CDR3 region has the DNA TGTGCCAGCAGCTTAGGGACAGGGGCTGATGAGCAGTTCTTC. Its protein is CASSLGTGADEQFF.

This clonotype was seen many times. The chain is built from TRBV4-1 and TRBJ2-2; possible D gene TRBD2, 7 bases. Germline V gene data show CDR1 as MGHRA and CDR2 as YSYEKL. The CDR3 totals 15 residues. The germline V and J ends were trimmed by 3 bases and 5 bases, with 13 bases remaining between them. The CDR3 DNA reads as TGCGCCAGCAGCCAGGGGGGGCAGGGGACCGGGGAGCTGTTTTTT. Protein sequence: CASSQGGQGTGELFF.